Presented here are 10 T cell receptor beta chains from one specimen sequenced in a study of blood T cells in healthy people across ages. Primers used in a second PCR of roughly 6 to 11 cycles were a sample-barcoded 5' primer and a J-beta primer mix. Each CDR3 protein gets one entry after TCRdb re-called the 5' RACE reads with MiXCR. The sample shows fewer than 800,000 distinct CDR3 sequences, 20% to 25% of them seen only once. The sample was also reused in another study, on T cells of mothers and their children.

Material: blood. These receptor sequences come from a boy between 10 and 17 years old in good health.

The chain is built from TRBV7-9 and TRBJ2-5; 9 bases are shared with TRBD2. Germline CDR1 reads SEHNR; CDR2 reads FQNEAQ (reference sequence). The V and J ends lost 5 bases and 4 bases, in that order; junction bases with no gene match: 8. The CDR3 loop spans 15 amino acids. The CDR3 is CASSPSAGGTETQYF. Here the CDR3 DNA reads TGTGCCAGCAGCCCGTCAGCGGGGGGAACAGAGACCCAGTACTTC.

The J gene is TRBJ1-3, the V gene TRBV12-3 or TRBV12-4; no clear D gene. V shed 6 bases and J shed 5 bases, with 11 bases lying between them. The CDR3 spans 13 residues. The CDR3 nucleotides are TGTGCCAGCAGCCCCGGTGGTCGAAACACCATATATTTT. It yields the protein CASSPGGRNTIYF.

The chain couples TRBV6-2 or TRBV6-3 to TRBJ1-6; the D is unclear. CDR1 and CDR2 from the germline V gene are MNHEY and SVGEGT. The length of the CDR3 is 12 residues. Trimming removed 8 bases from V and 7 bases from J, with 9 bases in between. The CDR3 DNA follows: TGTGCCAGCGGAGTTGGGAATTCACCCCTCCACTTT. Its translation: CASGVGNSPLHF.

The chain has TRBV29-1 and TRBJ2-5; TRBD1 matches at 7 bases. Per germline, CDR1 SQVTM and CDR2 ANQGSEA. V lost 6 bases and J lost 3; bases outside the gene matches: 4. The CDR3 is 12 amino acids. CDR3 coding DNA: TGCAGCGTAGCTACAGGGGAAGAGACCCAGTACTTC. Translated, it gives CSVATGEETQYF.

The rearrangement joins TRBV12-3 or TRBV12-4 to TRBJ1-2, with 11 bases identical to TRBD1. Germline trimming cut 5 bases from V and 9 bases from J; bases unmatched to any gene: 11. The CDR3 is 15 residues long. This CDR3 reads CASSPGQGAASRYTF. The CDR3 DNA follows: TGTGCCAGCAGTCCCGGACAGGGGGCCGCCTCTCGCTACACCTTC.

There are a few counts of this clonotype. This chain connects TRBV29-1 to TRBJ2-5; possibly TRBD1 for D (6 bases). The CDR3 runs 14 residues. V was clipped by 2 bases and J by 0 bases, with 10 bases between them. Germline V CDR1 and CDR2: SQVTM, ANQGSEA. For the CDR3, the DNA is TGCAGCGTTGAAAGGGGGACACACCAAGAGACCCAGTACTTC. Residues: CSVERGTHQETQYF.

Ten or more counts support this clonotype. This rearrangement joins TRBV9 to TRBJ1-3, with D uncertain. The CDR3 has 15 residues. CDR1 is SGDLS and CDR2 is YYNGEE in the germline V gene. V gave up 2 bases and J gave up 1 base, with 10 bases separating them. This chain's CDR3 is CASSVGRLSGNTIYF. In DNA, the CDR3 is TGTGCCAGCAGCGTGGGCAGACTGTCTGGAAACACCATATATTTT.

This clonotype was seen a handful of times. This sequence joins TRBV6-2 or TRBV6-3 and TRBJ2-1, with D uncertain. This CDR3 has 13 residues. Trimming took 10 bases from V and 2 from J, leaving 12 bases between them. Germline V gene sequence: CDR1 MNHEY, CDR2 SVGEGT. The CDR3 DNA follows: TGTGCCACCCGAGTGGACCCCTACAATGAGCAGTTCTTC. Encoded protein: CATRVDPYNEQFF.

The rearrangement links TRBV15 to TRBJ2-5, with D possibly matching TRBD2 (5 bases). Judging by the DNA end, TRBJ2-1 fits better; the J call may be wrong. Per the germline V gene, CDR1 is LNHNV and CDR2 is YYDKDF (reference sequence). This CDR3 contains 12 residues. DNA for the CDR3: TGTGCCACCCTGACGGGGAACAATGAGCAGTTCTTC. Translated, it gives CATLTGNNEQFF.

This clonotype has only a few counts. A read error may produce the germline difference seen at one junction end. CDR3 in DNA: TGTGCCAGTAGTTTATTGCCCGGTCAGAACTATGGCTACACCTTC. Protein sequence: CASSLLPGQNYGYTF. The V call is TRBV28, the J call TRBJ1-2; D call uncertain. CDR3 length: 15 residues. The germline V gene has CDR1 MDHEN and CDR2 SYDVKM.